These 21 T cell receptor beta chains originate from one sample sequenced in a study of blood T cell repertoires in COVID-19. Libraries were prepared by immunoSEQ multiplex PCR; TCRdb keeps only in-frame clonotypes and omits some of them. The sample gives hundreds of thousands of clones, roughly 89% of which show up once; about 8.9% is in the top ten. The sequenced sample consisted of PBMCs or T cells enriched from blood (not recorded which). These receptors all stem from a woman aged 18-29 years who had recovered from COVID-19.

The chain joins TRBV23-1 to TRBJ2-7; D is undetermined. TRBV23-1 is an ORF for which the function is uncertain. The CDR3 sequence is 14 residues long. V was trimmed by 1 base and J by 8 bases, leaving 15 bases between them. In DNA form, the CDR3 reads TGCGCCAGCAGTCAATTGGGTCGCAGGTCGAAGCAGTACTTC. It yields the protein CASSQLGRRSKQYF.

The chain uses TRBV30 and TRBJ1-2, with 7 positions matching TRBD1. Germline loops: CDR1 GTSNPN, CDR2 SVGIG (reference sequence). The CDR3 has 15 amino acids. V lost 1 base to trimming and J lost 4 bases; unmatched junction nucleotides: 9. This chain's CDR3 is CAWSGQGLASYGYTF. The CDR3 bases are TGTGCCTGGAGTGGACAGGGCCTCGCGTCCTATGGCTACACCTTC.

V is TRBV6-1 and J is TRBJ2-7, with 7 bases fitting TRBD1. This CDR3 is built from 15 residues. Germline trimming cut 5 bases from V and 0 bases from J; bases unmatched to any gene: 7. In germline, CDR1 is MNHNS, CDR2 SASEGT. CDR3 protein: CASSNEGTDSYEQYF. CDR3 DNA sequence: TGTGCCAGCAGTAACGAGGGGACAGACTCCTACGAGCAGTACTTC.

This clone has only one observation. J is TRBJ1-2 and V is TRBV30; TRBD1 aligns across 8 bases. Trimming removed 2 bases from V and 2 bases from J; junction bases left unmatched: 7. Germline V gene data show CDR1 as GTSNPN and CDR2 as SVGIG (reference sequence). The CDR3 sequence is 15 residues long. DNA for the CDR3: TGTGCCTGGAGTCGGACAGGGACCCGGAACTATGGCTACACCTTC. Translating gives CAWSRTGTRNYGYTF.

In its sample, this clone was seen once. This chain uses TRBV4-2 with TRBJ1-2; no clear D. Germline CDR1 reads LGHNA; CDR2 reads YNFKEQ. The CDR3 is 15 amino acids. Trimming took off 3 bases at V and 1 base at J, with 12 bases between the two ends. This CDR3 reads CASSQLVGSNYGYTF. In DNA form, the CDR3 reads TGTGCCAGCAGCCAGTTGGTGGGGAGTAACTATGGCTACACCTTC.

The CDR3 loop is CASTRGQGRGYTF. In nucleotides, the CDR3 is TGTGCCAGCACCCGGGGACAGGGTCGAGGCTACACCTTC. This chain joins TRBV7-9 and TRBJ1-2; TRBD1 matches at 9 bases. The CDR3 consists of 13 residues. V trimming: 7 bases; J trimming: 8 bases; junction bases outside the gene matches: 8. Germline V CDR1 and CDR2: SEHNR, FQNEAQ (reference sequence). The variable domain in full, with the rest retrieved from reference TRBV7-9 and TRBJ1-2, is DTGVSQNPRHKITKRGQNVTFRCDPISEHNRLYWYRQTLGQGPEFLTYFQNEAQLEKSRLLSDRFSAERPKGSFSTLEIQRTEQGDSAMYLCASTRGQGRGYTFGSGTRLTVV.

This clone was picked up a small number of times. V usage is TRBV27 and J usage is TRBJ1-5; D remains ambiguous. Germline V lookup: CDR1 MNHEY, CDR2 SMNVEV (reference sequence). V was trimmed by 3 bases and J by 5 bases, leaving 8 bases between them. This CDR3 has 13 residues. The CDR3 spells CASSFELDQPQHF. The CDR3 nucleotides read TGTGCCAGCAGTTTTGAACTAGATCAGCCCCAGCATTTT.

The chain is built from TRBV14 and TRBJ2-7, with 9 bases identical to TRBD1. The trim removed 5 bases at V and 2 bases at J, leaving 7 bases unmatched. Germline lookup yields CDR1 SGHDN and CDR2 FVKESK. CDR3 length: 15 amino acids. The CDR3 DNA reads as TGTGCCAGCAGCTCCCCGGGACAGGGCCCCTACGAGCAGTACTTC. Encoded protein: CASSSPGQGPYEQYF.

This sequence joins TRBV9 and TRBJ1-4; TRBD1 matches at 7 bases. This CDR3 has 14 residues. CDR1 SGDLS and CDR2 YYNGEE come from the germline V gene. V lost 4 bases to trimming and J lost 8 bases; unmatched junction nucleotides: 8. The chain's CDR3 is CASSKGAGREKLFF. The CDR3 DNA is TGTGCCAGCAGCAAGGGGGCAGGTAGAGAAAAACTGTTTTTT.

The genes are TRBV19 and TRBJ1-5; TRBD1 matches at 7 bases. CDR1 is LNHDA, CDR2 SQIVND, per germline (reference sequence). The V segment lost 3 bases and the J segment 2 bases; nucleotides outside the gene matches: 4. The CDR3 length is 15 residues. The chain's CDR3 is CASSIDGQGNQPQHF. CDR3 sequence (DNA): TGTGCCAGTAGTATTGATGGACAGGGCAATCAGCCCCAGCATTTT.

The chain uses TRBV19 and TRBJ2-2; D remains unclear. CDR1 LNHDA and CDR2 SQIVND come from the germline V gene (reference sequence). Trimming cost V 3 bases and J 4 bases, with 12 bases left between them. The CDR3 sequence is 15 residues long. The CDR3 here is CASSMRRRGTGELFF. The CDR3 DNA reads TGTGCCAGTAGTATGCGGCGGCGTGGCACCGGGGAGCTGTTTTTT. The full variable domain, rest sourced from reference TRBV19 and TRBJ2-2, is DGGITQSPKYLFRKEGQNVTLSCEQNLNHDAMYWYRQDPGQGLRLIYYSQIVNDFQKGDIAEGYSVSREKKESFPLTVTSAQKNPTAFYLCASSMRRRGTGELFFGEGSRLTVL.

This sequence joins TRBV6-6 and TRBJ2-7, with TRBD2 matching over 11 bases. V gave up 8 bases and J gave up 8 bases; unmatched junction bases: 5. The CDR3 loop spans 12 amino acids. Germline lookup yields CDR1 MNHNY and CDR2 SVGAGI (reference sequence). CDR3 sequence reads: CASAPSGRKQYF. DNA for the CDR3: TGTGCCAGCGCACCTAGCGGGAGGAAGCAGTACTTC.

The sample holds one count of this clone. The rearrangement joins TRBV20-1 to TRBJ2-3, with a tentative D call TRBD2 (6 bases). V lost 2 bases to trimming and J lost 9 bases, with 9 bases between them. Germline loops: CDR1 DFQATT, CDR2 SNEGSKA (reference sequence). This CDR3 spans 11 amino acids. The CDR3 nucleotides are TGCAGTGCTAGATTGGAGGGGACGCAGTATTTT. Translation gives CSARLEGTQYF.

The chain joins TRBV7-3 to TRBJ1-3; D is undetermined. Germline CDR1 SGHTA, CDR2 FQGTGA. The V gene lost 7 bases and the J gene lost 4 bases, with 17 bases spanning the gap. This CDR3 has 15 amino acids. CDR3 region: CASTFGESRGNTIYF. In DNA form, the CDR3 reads TGTGCCAGCACCTTCGGGGAGTCTCGGGGAAACACCATATATTTT.

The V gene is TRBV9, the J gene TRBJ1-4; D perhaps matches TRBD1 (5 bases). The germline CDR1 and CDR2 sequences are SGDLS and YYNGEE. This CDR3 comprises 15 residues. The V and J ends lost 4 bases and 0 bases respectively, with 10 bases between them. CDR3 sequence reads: CASSIRASTNEKLFF. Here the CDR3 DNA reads TGTGCCAGCAGCATCAGGGCCTCAACTAATGAAAAACTGTTTTTT.

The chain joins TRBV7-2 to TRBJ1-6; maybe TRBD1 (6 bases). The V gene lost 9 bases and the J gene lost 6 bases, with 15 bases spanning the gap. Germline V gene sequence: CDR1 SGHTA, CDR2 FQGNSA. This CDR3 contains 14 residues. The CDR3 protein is CASGKGVTNSPLHF. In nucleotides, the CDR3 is TGTGCCAGTGGCAAGGGGGTTACTAATTCACCCCTCCACTTT. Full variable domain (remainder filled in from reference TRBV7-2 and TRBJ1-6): GAGVSQSPSNKVTEKGKDVELRCDPISGHTALYWYRQSLGQGLEFLIYFQGNSAPDKSGLPSDRFSAERTGGSVSTLTIQRTQQEDSAVYLCASGKGVTNSPLHFGNGTRLTVT.

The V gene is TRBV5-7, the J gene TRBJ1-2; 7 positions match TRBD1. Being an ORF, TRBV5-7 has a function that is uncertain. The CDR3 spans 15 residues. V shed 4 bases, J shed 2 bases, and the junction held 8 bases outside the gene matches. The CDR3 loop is CASSNPGTANYGYTF. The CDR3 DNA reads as TGTGCCAGCAGCAACCCCGGGACAGCAAACTATGGCTACACCTTC.

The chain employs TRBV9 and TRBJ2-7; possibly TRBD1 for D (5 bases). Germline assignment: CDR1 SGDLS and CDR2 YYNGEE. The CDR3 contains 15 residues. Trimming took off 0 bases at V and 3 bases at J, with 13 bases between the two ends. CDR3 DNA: TGTGCCAGCAGCGTAGGTTTACAGGAAAACTACGAGCAGTACTTC. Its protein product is CASSVGLQENYEQYF.

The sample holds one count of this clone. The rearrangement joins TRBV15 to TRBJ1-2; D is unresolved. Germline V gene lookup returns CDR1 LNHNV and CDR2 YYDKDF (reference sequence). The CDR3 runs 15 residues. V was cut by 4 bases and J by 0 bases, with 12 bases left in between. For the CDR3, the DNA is TGTGCCACCAGCACGGGTGGCGTAACTAACTATGGCTACACCTTC. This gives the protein CATSTGGVTNYGYTF. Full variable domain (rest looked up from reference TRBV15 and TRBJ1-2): DAMVIQNPRYQVTQFGKPVTLSCSQTLNHNVMYWYQQKSSQAPKLLFHYYDKDFNNEADTPDNFQSRRPNTSFCFLDIRSPGLGDTAMYLCATSTGGVTNYGYTFGSGTRLTVV.

The CDR3 nucleotides are TGTGCCAGCAGTTTACGGGACAGGGACCGTGGCTACACCTTC. Translation gives CASSLRDRDRGYTF. This chain joins TRBV27 and TRBJ1-2; 9 nucleotides align to TRBD1. V was pared by 2 bases and J by 7 bases, with 5 bases of the junction left unmatched. The CDR3 length is 14 residues. Germline V lookup: CDR1 MNHEY, CDR2 SMNVEV (reference sequence).

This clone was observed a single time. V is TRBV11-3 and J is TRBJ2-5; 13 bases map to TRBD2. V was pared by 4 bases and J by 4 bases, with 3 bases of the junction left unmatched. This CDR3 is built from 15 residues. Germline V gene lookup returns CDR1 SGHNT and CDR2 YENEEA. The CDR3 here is CASSYTSGGAETQYF. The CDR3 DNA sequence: TGTGCCAGCAGCTACACTAGCGGGGGGGCAGAGACCCAGTACTTC. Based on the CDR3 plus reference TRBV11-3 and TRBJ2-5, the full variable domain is EAGVVQSPRYKIIEKKQPVAFWCNPISGHNTLYWYLQNLGQGPELLIRYENEEAVDDSQLPKDRFSAERLKGVDSTLKIQPAELGDSAVYLCASSYTSGGAETQYFGPGTRLLVL.